The 7 T cell receptor beta chains below all came from one sample that was sequenced in a study of control samples from healthy donors and cancer patients. Assay used: immunoSEQ multiplex PCR; TCRdb lists only in-frame clones, some missing. In the table there are some 120,000 clones, 80% to 95% of which are singletons. The material sequenced was blood. The receptors were sampled from a man between 18 and 35 years old in good health.

The chain couples TRBV4-1 to TRBJ2-3; the D is unclear. CDR3 length equals 13 residues. Trimming stripped 1 base from V and 3 bases from J, with 5 bases between. Germline lookup yields CDR1 MGHRA and CDR2 YSYEKL. CDR3 region: CASSQAPTDTQYF. CDR3 sequence (DNA): TGCGCCAGCAGCCAAGCCCCTACAGATACGCAGTATTTT.

The chain joins TRBV27 to TRBJ2-7; 7 bases line up with TRBD2. V lost 4 bases, J lost 6 bases, and 6 bases stayed unmatched. The germline gives CDR1 MNHEY, CDR2 SMNVEV (reference sequence). This CDR3 comprises 13 residues. The CDR3 protein is CASSSGTGGEQYF. Here the CDR3 DNA reads TGTGCCAGCAGTTCCGGGACGGGGGGCGAGCAGTACTTC.

The rearrangement joins TRBV12-3 or TRBV12-4 to TRBJ1-3, with D unclear. V was shortened by 7 bases and J by 10 bases, with 17 bases between the two germline ends. The length of the CDR3 is 13 residues. This chain's CDR3 is CASTSLASATIYF. DNA for the CDR3: TGTGCCAGCACCTCTTTGGCAAGTGCGACCATATATTTT.

A remark on this clone: The junction departs from germline at one end; a sequencing error may be responsible. The V call is TRBV5-1, the J call TRBJ2-4; D is possibly TRBD1 (5 bases). The CDR3 loop spans 15 amino acids. From germline, CDR1 is SGHRS and CDR2 YFSETQ. CDR3 bases: TGCGCCAACAGCTTGGGGCAGTTAGCCAAAAACATTCAGTACTTC. Translation gives CANSLGQLAKNIQYF.

The chain carries TRBV14 and TRBJ2-7; D uncertain. V was trimmed by 1 base and J by 0 bases, leaving 1 base between them. The CDR3 contains 12 residues. Germline V gene lookup returns CDR1 SGHDN and CDR2 FVKESK. The CDR3 is CASSQVSYEQYV. The CDR3 DNA is TGTGCCAGCAGCCAAGTCTCCTACGAGCAGTACGTC.

The chain joins TRBV3-1 (or the pseudogene TRBV3-2) to TRBJ2-3, with D possibly being TRBD2 (5 bases). Trimming pared 4 bases from V and 3 bases from J, leaving 8 bases between. This CDR3 has 13 residues. The germline V gene encodes CDR1 LGHDT and CDR2 YNNKEL (reference sequence). CDR3 loop: CASSLSGTDTQYF. The CDR3 nucleotides are TGTGCCAGCAGCCTATCGGGAACAGATACGCAGTATTTT.

This chain connects TRBV7-8 to TRBJ2-7, with TRBD1 identical over 8 bases. The CDR3 runs to 15 residues. Germline values: CDR1 SGHVS, CDR2 FQNEAQ. The V and J ends lost 5 bases and 2 bases, in that order; junction bases with no gene match: 8. This CDR3 reads CASSLTGTGPYEQYV. In nucleotides, the CDR3 is TGTGCCAGCAGCCTAACCGGGACAGGCCCCTACGAGCAGTACGTC.